This T cell receptor (beta chain) is drawn from a study of Graves' ophthalmopathy and Graves' hyperthyroidism. Amplification of the TCR beta CDR3 regions used RNA transcripts (as template). The first round was an RT-PCR with HTBI primers, and the second round was a multiplex PCR. TCRdb called the multiplex PCR reads again in MiXCR, with one record for every CDR3 protein. The data contain almost 750,000 distinct CDR3 sequences, 40% of them seen just once; the ten biggest clones take up less than 55%. This clonotype was seen many times. The sequenced material came from peripheral blood. This sequence was found in an adult man with Graves' ophthalmopathy.

The DNA for the CDR3 is TGTGCCAGCAGCTTAACCCAGCGGGAGATTTACGAGCAGTACTTC. Translated: CASSLTQREIYEQYF. The chain links TRBV7-2 to TRBJ2-7; 8 bases agree with TRBD2. The CDR3 totals 15 residues. Looked up from germline, CDR1 is SGHTA and CDR2 is FQGNSA. The V gene end was trimmed by 2 bases and the J gene end by 4 bases; junction bases not matched to a gene: 7.